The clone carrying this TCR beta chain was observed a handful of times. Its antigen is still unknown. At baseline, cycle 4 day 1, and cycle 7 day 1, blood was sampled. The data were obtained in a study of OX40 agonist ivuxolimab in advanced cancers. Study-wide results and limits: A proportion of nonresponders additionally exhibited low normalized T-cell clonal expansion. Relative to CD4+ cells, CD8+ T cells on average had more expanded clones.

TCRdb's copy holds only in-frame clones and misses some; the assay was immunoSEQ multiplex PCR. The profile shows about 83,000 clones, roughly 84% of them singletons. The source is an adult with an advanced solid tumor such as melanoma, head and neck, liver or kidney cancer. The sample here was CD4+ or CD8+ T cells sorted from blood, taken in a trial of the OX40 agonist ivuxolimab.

CDR3 loop: CAISDGRSSYEQYF. DNA for the CDR3: TGTGCCATCAGTGACGGAAGAAGCTCCTACGAGCAGTACTTC. The chain has TRBV10-3 and TRBJ2-7; D is undetermined. Germline assignment: CDR1 ENHRY and CDR2 SYGVKD. V lost 3 bases and J 0 bases, leaving 9 bases between the germline ends. The CDR3 totals 14 residues.